One and the same sample provided the 11 T cell receptor beta chains below, sequenced in a study of shared clonotypes between healthy human individuals. Generated by immunoSEQ multiplex PCR, the TCRdb table keeps only in-frame clones and is missing some. The sample holds 750,000 to 1,000,000 clones, 80% to 95% seen once. CD45RO-negative, CCR7-positively selected cells formed the naive CD8 fraction, excluding terminally differentiated effector memory CD45RA+ cells. The sequenced sample consisted of naive CD8+ T cells sorted from blood. Receptors originate from a man in his thirties or forties in good health.

The rearrangement links TRBV7-2 to TRBJ2-1; D is unclear. Germline V gene data show CDR1 as SGHTA and CDR2 as FQGNSA. V lost 6 bases and J 2 bases, leaving 5 bases between the germline ends. The CDR3 consists of 12 residues. CDR3 DNA: TGTGCCAGCAGGGACGCCTACAATGAGCAGTTCTTC. It specifies CASRDAYNEQFF.

The chain links TRBV13 to TRBJ2-1, with 10 bases aligning to TRBD1. Germline CDR1 and CDR2: PRHDT and FYEKMQ (reference sequence). This CDR3 comprises 15 residues. The ends lost 5 bases at V and 7 bases at J; junction bases unmatched: 8. The DNA for the CDR3 is TGTGCCAGCAGCCCATCCGGGACAGGGGTGAATGAGCAGTTCTTC. Its protein is CASSPSGTGVNEQFF.

This clone was seen a few times. The chain joins TRBV10-2 to TRBJ2-1; 7 nucleotides match TRBD2. Losses at the gene ends were 5 bases for V and 6 bases for J; bases not matched to a gene: 7. This CDR3 comprises 14 residues. Looked up from germline, CDR1 is WSHSY and CDR2 is SAAADI. CDR3 nucleotides: TGCGCCAGCAGTAGGTGGGAGGGCCGCAATGAGCAGTTCTTC. Translated: CASSRWEGRNEQFF.

The chain couples TRBV5-8 to TRBJ2-2; D unresolved. V was pared by 4 bases and J by 1 base, with 8 bases between. Germline CDR1 is SGHTS and CDR2 is YDEGEE. This CDR3 is 14 amino acids long. The CDR3 DNA is TGTGCCAGCAGCGAAGAAATGAACACCGGGGAGCTGTTTTTT. This gives the protein CASSEEMNTGELFF.

The chain combines TRBV7-7 with TRBJ2-5; unclear D gene. CDR1 and CDR2 (germline): SSHAT, FNYEAQ (reference sequence). The CDR3 loop spans 13 amino acids. V lost 6 bases and J 2 bases, leaving 10 bases between the germline ends. The CDR3 is CASSVTLQETQYF. CDR3 nucleotide sequence: TGTGCCAGCAGTGTGACCTTGCAAGAGACCCAGTACTTC.

The chain recombines TRBV27 with TRBJ2-1; no reliable D call. From germline, CDR1 is MNHEY and CDR2 SMNVEV (reference sequence). Trimming removed 5 bases at V and 8 bases at J, with 19 bases between. There are 15 residues in the CDR3. The CDR3 coding sequence is TGTGCCAGCAGTCCAGGTGTAGTGTTCGCTCATGAGCAGTTCTTC. It translates to CASSPGVVFAHEQFF.

This chain links TRBV5-8 with TRBJ2-2, with D unclear. Trimming removed 3 bases at V and 4 bases at J, with 16 bases between. The CDR3 has 16 amino acids. Germline V gene sequence: CDR1 SGHTS, CDR2 YDEGEE. CDR3 loop: CASSSLSREPTGELFF. For the CDR3, the DNA is TGTGCCAGCAGCTCCCTATCTAGAGAACCCACCGGGGAGCTGTTTTTT. Full variable domain (remainder filled in from reference TRBV5-8 and TRBJ2-2): EAGVTQSPTHLIKTRGQQATLRCSPISGHTSVYWYQQALGLGLQFLLWYDEGEERNRGNFPPRFSGRQFPNYSSELNVNALELEDSALYLCASSSLSREPTGELFFGEGSRLTVL.

The chain employs TRBV6-6 and TRBJ1-5; D unresolved. Germline assignment: CDR1 MNHNY and CDR2 SVGAGI (reference sequence). The length of the CDR3 is 14 residues. Trimming took off 5 bases at V and 6 bases at J, with 14 bases between the two ends. The DNA of the CDR3 is TGTGCCAGCAGTGACCGGATGCGGGTTCAGCCCCAGCATTTT. Protein: CASSDRMRVQPQHF.

J is TRBJ2-3 and V is TRBV27, with D perhaps TRBD2 (6 bases). This CDR3 region has 17 residues. Trimming took off 5 bases at V and 1 base at J, with 19 bases between the two ends. Per germline, CDR1 MNHEY and CDR2 SMNVEV (reference sequence). The CDR3: CASSRTGTPGGTDTQYF. In DNA, the CDR3 is TGTGCCAGCAGTCGAACCGGGACTCCCGGTGGCACAGATACGCAGTATTTT.

The chain combines TRBV7-2 with TRBJ2-7; perhaps TRBD2 as D (6 bases). The CDR3 is made up of 14 amino acids. Trimming removed 0 bases from V and 7 bases from J, with 13 bases in between. The germline gives CDR1 SGHTA, CDR2 FQGNSA. The CDR3 coding sequence is TGTGCCAGCAGCTTAGCGGGAGGCACCTCGGAGCAGTACTTC. The encoded protein is CASSLAGGTSEQYF.

V gene TRBV27 combines with J gene TRBJ2-1; D is ambiguous. This CDR3 is built from 12 residues. V lost 6 bases, J lost 5 bases, and 8 bases lay in between. CDR1 and CDR2 from the germline V gene are MNHEY and SMNVEV (reference sequence). The CDR3 region is CASSGRHNEQFF. CDR3 nucleotides: TGTGCCAGCAGCGGCAGACACAATGAGCAGTTCTTC.